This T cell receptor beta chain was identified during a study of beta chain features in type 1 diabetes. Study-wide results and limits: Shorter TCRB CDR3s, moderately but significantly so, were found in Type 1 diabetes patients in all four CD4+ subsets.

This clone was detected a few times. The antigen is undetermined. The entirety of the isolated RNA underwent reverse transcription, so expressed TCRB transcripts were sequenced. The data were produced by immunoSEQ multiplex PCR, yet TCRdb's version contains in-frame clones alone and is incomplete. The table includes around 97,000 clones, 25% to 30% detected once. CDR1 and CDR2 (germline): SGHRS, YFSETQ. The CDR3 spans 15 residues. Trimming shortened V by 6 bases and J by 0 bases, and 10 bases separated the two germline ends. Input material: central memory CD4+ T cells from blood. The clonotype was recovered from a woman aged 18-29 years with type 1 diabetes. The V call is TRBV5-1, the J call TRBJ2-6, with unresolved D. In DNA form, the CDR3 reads TGCGCCAGCACAACTCGAACCTCTGGGGCCAACGTCCTGACTTTC. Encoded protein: CASTTRTSGANVLTF.